Listed here is a single T cell receptor beta chain. Its cognate antigen is unknown. The source of the sample is a study of T cell responses to AZD1222 COVID-19 vaccine. Broader study findings: Spike-specific TCR breadth and depth rose after two AZD1222 doses.

TCRdb keeps only in-frame clones here, not all; method: immunoSEQ multiplex PCR. The sample yields under 90,000 clones, approximately 83% seen once. CDR3 length equals 15 residues. After removal of 0 bases from V and 7 bases from J, the junction contained 1 base not matched to a gene. Per germline, CDR1 SGHTA and CDR2 FQGNSA. The chain employs TRBV7-2 and TRBJ1-6; 9 bases map to TRBD1. The TCR comes from an adult who received the AZD1222 COVID-19 vaccine. The input for sequencing was peripheral blood, taken 28 days after the second AZD1222 dose. The CDR3 spells CASSLAGTGNSPLHF. The CDR3 DNA follows: TGTGCCAGCAGCTTAGCGGGGACAGGGAATTCACCCCTCCACTTT. Full variable domain (remainder filled in from reference TRBV7-2 and TRBJ1-6): GAGVSQSPSNKVTEKGKDVELRCDPISGHTALYWYRQSLGQGLEFLIYFQGNSAPDKSGLPSDRFSAERTGGSVSTLTIQRTQQEDSAVYLCASSLAGTGNSPLHFGNGTRLTVT.